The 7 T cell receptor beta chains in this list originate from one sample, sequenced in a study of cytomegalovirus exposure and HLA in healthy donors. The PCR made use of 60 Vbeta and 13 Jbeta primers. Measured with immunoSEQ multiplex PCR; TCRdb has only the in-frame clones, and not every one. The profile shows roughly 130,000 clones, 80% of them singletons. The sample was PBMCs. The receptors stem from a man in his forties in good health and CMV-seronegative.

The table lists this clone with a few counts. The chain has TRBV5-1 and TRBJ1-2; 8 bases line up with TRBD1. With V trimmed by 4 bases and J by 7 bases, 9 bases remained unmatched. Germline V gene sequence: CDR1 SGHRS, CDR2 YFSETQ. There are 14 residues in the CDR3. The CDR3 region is CASSGPQGESGYTF. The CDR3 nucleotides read TGCGCCAGCAGCGGGCCACAGGGGGAGTCTGGCTACACCTTC.

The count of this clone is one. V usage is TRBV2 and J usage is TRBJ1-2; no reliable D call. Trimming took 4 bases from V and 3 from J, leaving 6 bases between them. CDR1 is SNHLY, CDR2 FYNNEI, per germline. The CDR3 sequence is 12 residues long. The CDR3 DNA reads TGTGCCAGCAGTGGTGTCGACTATGGCTACACCTTC. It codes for CASSGVDYGYTF. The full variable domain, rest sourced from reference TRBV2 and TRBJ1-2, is EPEVTQTPSHQVTQMGQEVILRCVPISNHLYFYWYRQILGQKVEFLVSFYNNEISEKSEIFDDQFSVERPDGSNFTLKIRSTKLEDSAMYFCASSGVDYGYTFGSGTRLTVV.

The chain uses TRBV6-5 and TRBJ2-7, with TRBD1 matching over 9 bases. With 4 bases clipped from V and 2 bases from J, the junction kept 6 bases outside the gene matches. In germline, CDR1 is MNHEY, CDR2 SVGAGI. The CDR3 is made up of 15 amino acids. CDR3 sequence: CASSFTGGETYEQYF. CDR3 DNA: TGTGCCAGCAGTTTCACAGGGGGCGAGACCTACGAGCAGTACTTC.

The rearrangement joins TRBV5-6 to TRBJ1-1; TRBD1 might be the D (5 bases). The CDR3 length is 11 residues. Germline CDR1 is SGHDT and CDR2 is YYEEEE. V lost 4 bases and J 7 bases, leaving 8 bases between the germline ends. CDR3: CASSIGGEAFF. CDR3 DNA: TGTGCCAGCAGCATCGGGGGTGAAGCTTTCTTT.

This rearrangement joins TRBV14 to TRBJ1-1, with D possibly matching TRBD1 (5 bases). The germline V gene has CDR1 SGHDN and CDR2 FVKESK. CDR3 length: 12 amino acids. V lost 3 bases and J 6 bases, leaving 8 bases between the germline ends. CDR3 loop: CASSHLGPEAFF. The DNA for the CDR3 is TGTGCCAGCAGCCACCTGGGGCCTGAAGCTTTCTTT.

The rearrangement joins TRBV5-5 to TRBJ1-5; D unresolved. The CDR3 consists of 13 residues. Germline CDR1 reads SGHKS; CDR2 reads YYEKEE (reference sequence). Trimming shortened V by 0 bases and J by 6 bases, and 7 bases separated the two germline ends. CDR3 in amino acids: CASSLAPRQPQHF. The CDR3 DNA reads TGTGCCAGCAGCTTGGCTCCCCGTCAGCCCCAGCATTTT.

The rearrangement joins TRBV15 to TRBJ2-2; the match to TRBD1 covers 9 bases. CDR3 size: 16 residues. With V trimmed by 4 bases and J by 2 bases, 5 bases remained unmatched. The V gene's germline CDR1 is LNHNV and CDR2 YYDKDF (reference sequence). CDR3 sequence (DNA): TGTGCCACCAGCACGGGACAGGGTTTTAACACCGGGGAGCTGTTTTTT. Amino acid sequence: CATSTGQGFNTGELFF.